The rows below give T cell receptor beta chains drawn from one sample of a study of PD-L1 blockade in urothelial cancer. TCRdb's copy holds only in-frame clones and misses some; the assay was immunoSEQ multiplex PCR. The sample contains tens of thousands of clones, around 90% of which appear only once. Sequences were derived from PBMCs, sampled around atezolizumab (anti-PD-L1) treatment. Receptor source: a woman in her seventies with urothelial cancer. The CDR3 runs from the conserved cysteine through the conserved F or W. The D gene is left open where the match is weak. Some rows have no size entry. The others give once, few or many, or a class for an expanded clone.

J | V | D | size | CDR3 | DNA
TRBJ1-1 | TRBV5-3 | NA | NA | CARSFHRRGTEAFF | TGTGCCAGAAGCTTCCATCGCAGGGGAACTGAAGCTTTCTTT
TRBJ1-2 | TRBV7-6 | NA | NA | CASSLGRGYGYTF | TGTGCCAGCAGCTTAGGCAGGGGATATGGCTACACCTTC
TRBJ1-6 | TRBV30 | TRBD1 | NA | CACRQGSGNSPLHF | TGTGCCTGCCGACAGGGATCGGGGAATTCACCCCTCCACTTT
TRBJ2-2 | TRBV5-6 | TRBD1 | NA | CASSLLQGGTGELFF | TGTGCCAGCAGCTTGTTACAGGGGGGCACCGGGGAGCTGTTTTTT
TRBJ2-3 | TRBV2 | NA | NA | CAWERERQQYF | TGTGCCTGGGAACGTGAGCGGCAGCAGTATTTT
TRBJ2-7 | TRBV5-1 | TRBD2 | few | CASSTGTSGGLFEQYF | TGCGCCAGCAGCACCGGGACTAGCGGGGGTCTCTTCGAGCAGTACTTC
TRBJ2-7 | TRBV30 | NA | NA | CAWSRQSYEQYF | TGTGCCTGGAGTCGACAGTCCTACGAGCAGTACTTC
TRBJ2-5 | TRBV4-2 | TRBD2 | NA | CASSQDGALAGGFETQYF | TGTGCCAGCAGCCAAGATGGTGCCCTAGCGGGGGGGTTTGAGACCCAGTACTTC
TRBJ2-1 | TRBV18 | TRBD2 | NA | CASSPRTSGGAAEQFF | TGTGCCAGCTCACCACGAACTAGCGGGGGGGCAGCTGAGCAGTTCTTC
TRBJ1-6 | TRBV6-1 | TRBD1 | NA | CASSAPGQSSYNSPLHF | TGTGCCAGCAGTGCCCCGGGACAGAGCTCCTATAATTCACCCCTCCACTTT
TRBJ1-2 | TRBV5-1 | TRBD1 | NA | CASSSRQGDYGYTF | TGCGCCAGCAGCTCTCGACAGGGGGACTATGGCTACACCTTC
TRBJ1-5 | TRBV6-1 | NA | NA | CASSVTPNQPQHF | TGTGCCAGCAGTGTGACACCGAATCAGCCCCAGCATTTT
TRBJ1-1 | TRBV7-3 | NA | NA | CASSLSLNTEAFF | TGTGCCAGCAGCTTATCTTTGAACACTGAAGCTTTCTTT
TRBJ1-1 | TRBV21-1 | NA | NA | CASSNGTGNPTEAFF | TGTGCCAGCAGCAACGGGACAGGGAATCCCACTGAAGCTTTCTTT
TRBJ2-3 | TRBV10-3 | TRBD2 | NA | CAIGREFTDTQYF | TGTGCCATCGGGCGGGAGTTCACAGATACGCAGTATTTT
TRBJ1-2 | TRBV2 | TRBD1 | NA | CASSALNRGGDYGYTF | TGTGCCAGCAGCGCCTTGAACAGGGGTGGGGACTATGGCTACACCTTC
TRBJ2-3 | TRBV7-6 | TRBD1 | NA | CASSPTPGTGGTDTQYF | TGTGCCAGCAGCCCCACTCCCGGGACAGGGGGCACAGATACGCAGTATTTT
TRBJ2-7 | TRBV4-3 | NA | NA | CASSQDHRAGEQYF | TGCGCCAGCAGCCAAGATCACAGGGCTGGCGAGCAGTACTTC
TRBJ1-3 | TRBV11-1 | NA | NA | CASTPRQGTGNTIYF | TGTGCCAGCACCCCCCGGCAGGGCACTGGAAACACCATATATTTT
TRBJ2-7 | TRBV9 | TRBD2 | NA | CASSVGPSGRSYEQYF | TGTGCCAGCAGCGTAGGTCCTAGCGGGCGATCCTACGAGCAGTACTTC
TRBJ2-7 | TRBV2 | TRBD2 | NA | CASSEGRLAGAYEQYF | TGTGCCAGCAGCGAAGGTAGACTAGCGGGAGCCTACGAGCAGTACTTC
TRBJ2-1 | TRBV2 | NA | NA | CASSPWTYNEQFF | TGTGCCAGCAGTCCGTGGACTTACAATGAGCAGTTCTTC
TRBJ1-6 | TRBV4-2 | NA | NA | CVSSQVDIVDNSPLHF | TGTGTCAGCAGCCAAGTCGACATTGTAGATAATTCACCCCTCCACTTT
TRBJ1-2 | TRBV10-1 | TRBD1 | few | CASSVDRAHGYTF | TGCGCCAGCAGTGTCGACAGGGCGCATGGCTACACCTTC
TRBJ2-2 | TRBV5-1 | NA | NA | CASSLGGNTGELFF | TGCGCCAGCAGCTTGGGAGGGAACACCGGGGAGCTGTTTTTT
TRBJ2-1 | TRBV29-1 | TRBD1 | NA | CSVERPPGQGAYEQFF | TGCAGCGTTGAGAGACCCCCGGGACAGGGGGCCTATGAGCAGTTCTTC
TRBJ2-2 | TRBV6-6 | NA | NA | CASTLTNTGELFF | TGTGCCAGCACTCTCACTAACACCGGGGAGCTGTTTTTT
TRBJ1-2 | TRBV6-6 | NA | NA | CASSYSTGEYGYTF | TGTGCCAGCAGTTACTCGACCGGGGAATATGGCTACACCTTC
TRBJ2-7 | TRBV5-4 | NA | few | CASSLGGSAHEQYF | TGTGCCAGCAGCTTGGGTGGGAGCGCCCACGAGCAGTACTTC
TRBJ1-1 | TRBV29-1 | TRBD1 | few | CSVARTGENTEAFF | TGCAGCGTGGCCCGGACAGGGGAGAACACTGAAGCTTTCTTT
TRBJ2-3 | TRBV6-6 | TRBD2 | NA | CASSPEGRGGTDTQYF | TGTGCCAGCAGCCCCGAAGGGCGGGGGGGCACAGATACGCAGTATTTT
TRBJ1-1 | TRBV5-4 | NA | NA | CASSSNRANTEAFF | TGTGCCAGCAGCTCAAACAGGGCAAACACTGAAGCTTTCTTT
TRBJ1-2 | TRBV2 | NA | NA | CASTVPGRLPYGYTF | TGTGCCAGCACCGTACCCGGCAGGCTACCCTATGGCTACACCTTC
TRBJ2-4 | TRBV12-5 | TRBD2 | NA | CASGLGSGGHLAKNIQYF | TGTGCTAGTGGTTTGGGGAGCGGGGGTCATCTAGCCAAAAACATTCAGTACTTC
TRBJ2-3 | TRBV29-1 | TRBD1 | once | CSVDGTGEFTDTQYF | TGCAGCGTTGACGGCACAGGGGAGTTCACAGATACGCAGTATTTT
TRBJ1-2 | TRBV14 | NA | NA | CASSQDRGTITGYGYTF | TGTGCCAGCAGCCAAGATCGGGGGACTATCACAGGGTATGGCTACACCTTC
TRBJ2-5 | TRBV19 | TRBD2 | NA | CASSTWSLAEGQETQYF | TGTGCCAGTAGTACTTGGTCCCTAGCGGAGGGCCAAGAGACCCAGTACTTC
TRBJ2-3 | TRBV6-1 | NA | NA | CASSDGQGTDTQYF | TGTGCCAGCAGTGATGGGCAGGGGACAGATACGCAGTATTTT
TRBJ1-6 | TRBV5-6 | NA | few | CASSPRGGYNSPLHF | TGTGCCAGCAGCCCCCGAGGGGGATATAATTCACCCCTCCACTTT
TRBJ1-2 | TRBV19 | NA | NA | CASSPQRGNYGYTF | TGTGCCAGTAGTCCCCAGCGGGGGAACTATGGCTACACCTTC
TRBJ2-7 | TRBV6-5 | TRBD2 | NA | CATKRGATYEQYF | TGTGCCACCAAGCGGGGGGCAACCTACGAGCAGTACTTC